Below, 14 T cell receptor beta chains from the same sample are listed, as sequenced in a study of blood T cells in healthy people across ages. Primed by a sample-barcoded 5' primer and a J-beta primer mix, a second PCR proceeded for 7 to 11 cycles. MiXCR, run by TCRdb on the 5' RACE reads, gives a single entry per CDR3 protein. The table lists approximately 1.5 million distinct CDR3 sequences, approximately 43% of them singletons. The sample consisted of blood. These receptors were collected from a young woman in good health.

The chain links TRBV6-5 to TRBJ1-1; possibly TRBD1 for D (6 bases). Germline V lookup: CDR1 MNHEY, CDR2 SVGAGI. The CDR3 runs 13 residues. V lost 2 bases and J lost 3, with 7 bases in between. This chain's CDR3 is CASSYHRDTEAFF. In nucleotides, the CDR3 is TGTGCCAGCAGTTACCACAGGGACACTGAAGCTTTCTTT.

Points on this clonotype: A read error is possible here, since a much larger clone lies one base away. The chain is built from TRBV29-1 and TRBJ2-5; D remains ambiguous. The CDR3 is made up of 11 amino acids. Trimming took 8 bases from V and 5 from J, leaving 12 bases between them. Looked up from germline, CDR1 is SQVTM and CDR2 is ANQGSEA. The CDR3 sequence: CSPGGLETQYF. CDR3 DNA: TGCAGCCCCGGCGGATTGGAGACCCAGTACTTC.

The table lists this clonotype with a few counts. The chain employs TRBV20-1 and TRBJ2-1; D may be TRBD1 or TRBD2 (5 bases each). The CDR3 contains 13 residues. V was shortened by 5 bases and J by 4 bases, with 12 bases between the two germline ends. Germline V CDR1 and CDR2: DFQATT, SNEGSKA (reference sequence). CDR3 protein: CSAQPGPYNEQFF. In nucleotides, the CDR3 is TGCAGTGCTCAACCGGGACCTTACAATGAGCAGTTCTTC.

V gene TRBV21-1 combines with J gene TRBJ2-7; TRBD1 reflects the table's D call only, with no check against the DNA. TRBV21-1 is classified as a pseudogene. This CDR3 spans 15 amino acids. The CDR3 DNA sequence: TGTGCCAGCAGCAACCCGACAGGGGACGGCGGCGAGCAGTACTTC. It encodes CASSNPTGDGGEQYF.

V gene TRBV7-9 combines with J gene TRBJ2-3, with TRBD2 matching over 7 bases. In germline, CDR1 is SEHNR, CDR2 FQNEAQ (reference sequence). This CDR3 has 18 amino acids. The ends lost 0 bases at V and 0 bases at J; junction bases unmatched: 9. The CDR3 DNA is TGTGCCAGCAGCTTAGCGCGGGAGATACTCTCGAGCACAGATACGCAGTATTTT. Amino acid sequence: CASSLAREILSSTDTQYF.

The DNA for the CDR3 is TGTGCCAGCAGCTTCGGGCAGGGGACTGGAAACACCATATATTTT. This translates into CASSFGQGTGNTIYF. This chain connects TRBV7-9 to TRBJ1-3; a weak D match, TRBD1 (6 bases). Germline V gene lookup returns CDR1 SEHNR and CDR2 FQNEAQ (reference sequence). The CDR3 is 15 amino acids. Between the trimmed V and J ends, which lost 3 bases and 2 bases, there was a span of 11 bases. The full variable domain, its missing parts supplied by reference TRBV7-9 and TRBJ1-3, is DTGVSQNPRHKITKRGQNVTFRCDPISEHNRLYWYRQTLGQGPEFLTYFQNEAQLEKSRLLSDRFSAERPKGSFSTLEIQRTEQGDSAMYLCASSFGQGTGNTIYFGEGSWLTVV.

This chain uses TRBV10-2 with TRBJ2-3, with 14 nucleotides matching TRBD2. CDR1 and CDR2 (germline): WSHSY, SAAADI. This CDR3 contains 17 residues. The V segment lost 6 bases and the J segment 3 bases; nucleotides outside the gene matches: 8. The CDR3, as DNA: TGCGCCAGCAGGCTGACTAGCGGGGGGGCAATTACAGATACGCAGTATTTT. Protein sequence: CASRLTSGGAITDTQYF.

The CDR3 nucleotides read TGTGCCAGCAGCCAAGATTCTAGAAATCAGCCCCAGCATTTT. This translates into CASSQDSRNQPQHF. The chain uses TRBV4-2 and TRBJ1-5, with D unresolved. V was trimmed by 0 bases and J by 4 bases, leaving 7 bases between them. Germline assignment: CDR1 LGHNA and CDR2 YNFKEQ. There are 14 residues in the CDR3.

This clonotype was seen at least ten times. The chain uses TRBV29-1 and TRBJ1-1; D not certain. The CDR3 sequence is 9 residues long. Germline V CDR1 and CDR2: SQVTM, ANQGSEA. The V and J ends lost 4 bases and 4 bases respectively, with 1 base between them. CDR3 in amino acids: CSVGTEAFF. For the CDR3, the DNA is TGCAGCGTTGGCACTGAAGCTTTCTTT.

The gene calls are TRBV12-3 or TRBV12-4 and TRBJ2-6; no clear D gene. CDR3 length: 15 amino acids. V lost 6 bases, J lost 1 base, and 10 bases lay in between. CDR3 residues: CASRSDGSGANVLTF. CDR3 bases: TGTGCCAGCAGATCGGACGGGTCTGGGGCCAACGTCCTGACTTTC.

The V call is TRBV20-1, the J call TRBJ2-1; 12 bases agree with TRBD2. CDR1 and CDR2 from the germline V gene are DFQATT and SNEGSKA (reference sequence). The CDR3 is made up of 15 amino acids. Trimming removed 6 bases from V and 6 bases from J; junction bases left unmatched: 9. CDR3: CSALKRTSGTNEQFF. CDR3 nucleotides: TGCAGTGCCCTTAAGAGGACTAGCGGGACCAATGAGCAGTTCTTC.

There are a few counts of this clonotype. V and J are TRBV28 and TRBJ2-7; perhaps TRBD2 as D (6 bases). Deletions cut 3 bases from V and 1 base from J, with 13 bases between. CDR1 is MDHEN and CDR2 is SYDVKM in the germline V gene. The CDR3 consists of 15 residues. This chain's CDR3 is CASSLTGSGSYEQYF. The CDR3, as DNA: TGTGCCAGCAGTTTGACCGGGAGCGGTTCCTACGAGCAGTACTTC.

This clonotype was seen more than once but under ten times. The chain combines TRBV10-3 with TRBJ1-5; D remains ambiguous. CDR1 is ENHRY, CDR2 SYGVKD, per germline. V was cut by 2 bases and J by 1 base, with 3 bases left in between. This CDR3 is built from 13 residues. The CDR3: CAISEDSNQPQHF. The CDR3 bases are TGTGCCATCAGTGAGGACAGCAATCAGCCCCAGCATTTT.

The CDR3 here is CATSREESGLFGYTF. CDR3 DNA sequence: TGTGCCACCAGCAGAGAAGAATCAGGGTTATTTGGCTACACCTTC. The chain carries TRBV15 and TRBJ1-2, with TRBD1 as a possible D gene (5 bases). The CDR3 has 15 amino acids. V was cut by 0 bases and J by 7 bases, with 15 bases left in between. From germline, CDR1 is LNHNV and CDR2 YYDKDF (reference sequence).